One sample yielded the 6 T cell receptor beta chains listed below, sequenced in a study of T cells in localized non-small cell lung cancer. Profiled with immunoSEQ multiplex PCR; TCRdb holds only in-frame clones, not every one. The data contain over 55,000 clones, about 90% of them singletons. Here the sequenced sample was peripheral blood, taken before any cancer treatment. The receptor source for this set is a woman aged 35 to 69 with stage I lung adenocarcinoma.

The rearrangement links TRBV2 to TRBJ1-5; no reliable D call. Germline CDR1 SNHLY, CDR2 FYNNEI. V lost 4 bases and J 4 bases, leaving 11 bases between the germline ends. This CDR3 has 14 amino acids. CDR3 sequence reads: CASSGPAGNQPQHF. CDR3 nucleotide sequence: TGTGCCAGCAGTGGGCCCGCCGGGAATCAGCCCCAGCATTTT.

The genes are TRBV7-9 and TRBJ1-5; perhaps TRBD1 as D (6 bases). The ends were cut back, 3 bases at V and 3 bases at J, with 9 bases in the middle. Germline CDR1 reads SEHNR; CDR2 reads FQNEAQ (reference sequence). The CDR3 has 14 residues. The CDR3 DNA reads TGTGCCAGCAGCTTTACAGGGTCCAATCAGCCCCAGCATTTT. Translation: CASSFTGSNQPQHF.

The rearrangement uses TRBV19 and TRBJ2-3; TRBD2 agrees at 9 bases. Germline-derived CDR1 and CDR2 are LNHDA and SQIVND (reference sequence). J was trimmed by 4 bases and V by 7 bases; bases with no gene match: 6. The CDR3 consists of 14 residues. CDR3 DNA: TGTGCCAGTACGGAGGCGGGGGGGCCAGATACGCAGTATTTT. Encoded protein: CASTEAGGPDTQYF.

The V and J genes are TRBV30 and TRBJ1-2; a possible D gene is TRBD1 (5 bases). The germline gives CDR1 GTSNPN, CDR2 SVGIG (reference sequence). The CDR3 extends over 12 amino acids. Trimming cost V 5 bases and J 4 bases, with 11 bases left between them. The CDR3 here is CAWGAQGYGYTF. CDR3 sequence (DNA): TGTGCCTGGGGGGCTCAGGGCTATGGCTACACCTTC.

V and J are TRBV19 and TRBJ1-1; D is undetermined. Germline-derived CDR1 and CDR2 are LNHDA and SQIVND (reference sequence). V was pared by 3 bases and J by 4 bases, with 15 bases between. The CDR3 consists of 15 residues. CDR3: CASSMSFLGGTEAFF. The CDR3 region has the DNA TGTGCCAGTAGTATGTCGTTTCTCGGCGGCACTGAAGCTTTCTTT.

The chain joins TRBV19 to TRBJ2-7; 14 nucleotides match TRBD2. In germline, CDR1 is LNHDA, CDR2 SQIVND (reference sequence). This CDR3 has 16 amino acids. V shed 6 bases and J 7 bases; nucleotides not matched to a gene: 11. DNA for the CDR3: TGTGCCAGTAGCCAGAAGGGACTAGCGGGAGTCTTTGAGCAGTACTTC. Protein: CASSQKGLAGVFEQYF. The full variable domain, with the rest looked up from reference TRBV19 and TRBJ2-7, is DGGITQSPKYLFRKEGQNVTLSCEQNLNHDAMYWYRQDPGQGLRLIYYSQIVNDFQKGDIAEGYSVSREKKESFPLTVTSAQKNPTAFYLCASSQKGLAGVFEQYFGPGTRLTVT.